This is a list of T cell receptor beta chains from one sample in a study of cytomegalovirus exposure and HLA in healthy donors. The method was immunoSEQ multiplex PCR; TCRdb's version includes in-frame clones alone and lacks a portion of them. The sample has some 170,000 clones; approximately 81% are singletons. The sequenced sample was PBMCs. The receptor source for this set is a man between 25 and 39 years old in good health and CMV-seropositive. Each CDR3 is given with its conserved first and last residue. D genes are given only for firm matches. Size is omitted from some rows. Given values are once, few, many or a class for expanded clones.

d_call	clone_size	v_call	j_call	cdr3_aa	cdr3_nt
.	.	TRBV7-2	TRBJ2-3	CASSSGTVDTQYF	TGTGCCAGCAGCTCCGGGACTGTAGATACGCAGTATTTT
.	once	TRBV2	TRBJ2-3	CASRGGDTDTQYF	TGTGCCAGCAGGGGGGGAGACACAGATACGCAGTATTTT
.	once	TRBV6-1	TRBJ1-3	CASSEADRSSGNTIYF	TGTGCCAGCAGTGAAGCAGACAGAAGCTCTGGAAACACCATATATTTT
TRBD1	.	TRBV7-9	TRBJ2-5	CASSIGTGGTQYF	TGTGCCAGCAGCATTGGGACAGGGGGGACCCAGTACTTC
TRBD1	.	TRBV7-7	TRBJ2-1	CASSPKTGVDWNEQFF	TGTGCCAGCAGCCCCAAAACAGGGGTTGATTGGAATGAGCAGTTCTTC
.	.	TRBV7-9	TRBJ1-1	CASSAGRPSTETEAFF	TGTGCCAGCAGCGCGGGGAGGCCCTCTACGGAAACTGAAGCTTTCTTT
.	.	TRBV9	TRBJ1-2	CASSTDGEGYGYTF	TGTGCCAGCAGCACCGATGGGGAGGGCTATGGCTACACCTTC
TRBD1	.	TRBV7-6	TRBJ2-7	CASSLRQGAYGGFYEQYF	TGTGCCAGCAGCTTAAGGCAGGGGGCTTACGGTGGCTTTTACGAGCAGTACTTC
.	few	TRBV28	TRBJ1-2	CASSLWGGAGYTF	TGTGCCAGCAGTTTGTGGGGCGGGGCTGGCTACACCTTC
TRBD2	.	TRBV13	TRBJ2-2	CASSPRDGGLAGAGGELFF	TGTGCCAGCAGCCCAAGGGATGGGGGACTAGCGGGAGCCGGCGGGGAGCTGTTTTTT
TRBD2	once	TRBV9	TRBJ2-3	CASSGGGGLAPTDTQYF	TGTGCCAGCAGCGGAGGGGGGGGACTAGCGCCAACAGATACGCAGTATTTT
.	.	TRBV11-2	TRBJ2-1	CASLAGWNEQFF	TGTGCCAGCCTCGCCGGTTGGAATGAGCAGTTCTTC
.	.	TRBV11-2	TRBJ2-3	CASSLDGRVTDTQYF	TGTGCCAGCAGCTTAGATGGCAGGGTAACAGATACGCAGTATTTT
.	.	TRBV25-1	TRBJ1-4	CASSASNEKLFF	TGTGCCAGCAGTGCCTCTAATGAAAAACTGTTTTTT
TRBD1	.	TRBV2	TRBJ1-2	CASSLQGGYTF	TGTGCCAGCAGTTTACAGGGGGGCTACACCTTC
TRBD1	few	TRBV10-1	TRBJ1-1	CASTQPGTGIMNTEAFF	TGCGCCAGCACCCAACCCGGGACAGGGATTATGAACACTGAAGCTTTCTTT
TRBD1	.	TRBV6-5	TRBJ2-1	CASSSDTTGGYNEQFF	TGTGCCAGCAGTTCCGATACGACAGGGGGCTACAATGAGCAGTTCTTC
.	.	TRBV5-4	TRBJ2-1	CASSLAERPEFF	TGTGCCAGCAGCTTGGCGGAGCGCCCAGAGTTCTTC
.	.	TRBV7-9	TRBJ1-6	CASSRLQGSIYNSPLHF	TGTGCCAGCAGTCGACTACAGGGAAGCATTTATAATTCACCCCTCCACTTT
TRBD1	few	TRBV9	TRBJ2-7	CASSADRGSGYEQYF	TGTGCCAGCAGCGCCGACAGGGGATCCGGCTACGAGCAGTACTTC
.	once	TRBV7-2	TRBJ1-4	CASSRRGAGEKLFF	TGTGCCAGCAGCCGGCGGGGGGCCGGTGAAAAACTGTTTTTT
TRBD2	.	TRBV7-9	TRBJ2-1	CASSPSGSNYNEQFF	TGTGCCAGCAGCCCTAGCGGGTCAAACTACAATGAGCAGTTCTTC
TRBD1	.	TRBV6-5	TRBJ2-2	CASSARTGGGGELFF	TGTGCCAGCAGTGCCCGGACAGGGGGGGGCGGGGAGCTGTTTTTT
.	.	TRBV9	TRBJ1-1	CASRSFSGEAFF	TGTGCCAGCAGATCGTTTTCCGGTGAGGCTTTCTTT
.	.	TRBV9	TRBJ1-2	CASSPRGSNYGYTF	TGTGCCAGCAGCCCTCGCGGGTCTAACTATGGCTACACCTTC
TRBD1	.	TRBV6-6	TRBJ1-5	CASSRQGSGQPQHF	TGTGCCAGCAGTCGACAGGGTTCAGGACAGCCCCAGCATTTT
TRBD2	.	TRBV11-2	TRBJ2-2	CASSLAPAGDPNTGELFF	TGTGCCAGCAGCTTAGCCCCAGCGGGGGACCCAAACACCGGGGAGCTGTTTTTT
TRBD1	.	TRBV6-1	TRBJ1-5	CASSAWDRGGNQPQHF	TGTGCCAGCAGTGCCTGGGACAGGGGTGGGAATCAGCCCCAGCATTTT
.	many	TRBV28	TRBJ2-7	CASSSASTESYEQYF	TGTGCCAGCAGTTCGGCTAGCACGGAATCCTACGAGCAGTACTTC
.	.	TRBV30	TRBJ1-2	CAWSEEQYYGYTF	TGTGCCTGGAGTGAAGAACAGTACTATGGCTACACCTTC
.	.	TRBV6-5	TRBJ2-5	CASSYSPVAEETQYF	TGTGCCAGCAGTTACTCCCCTGTAGCAGAAGAGACCCAGTACTTC
.	few	TRBV25-1	TRBJ2-7	CASSEGAWGGPTSYEQYF	TGTGCCAGCAGTGAGGGGGCCTGGGGGGGGCCAACCTCCTACGAGCAGTACTTC
TRBD1	few	TRBV30	TRBJ1-2	CAWSGTGNGYTF	TGTGCCTGGTCCGGGACAGGGAATGGCTACACCTTC
.	.	TRBV15	TRBJ2-7	CATSREATASEQYF	TGTGCCACCAGCAGAGAAGCAACTGCTTCCGAGCAGTACTTC
.	once	TRBV28	TRBJ1-1	CASEPGAGASTEAFF	TGTGCAAGCGAACCGGGAGCCGGCGCGAGCACTGAAGCTTTCTTT
TRBD1	.	TRBV4-1	TRBJ1-4	CASSQGQGGGSNEKLFF	TGCGCCAGCAGCCAGGGACAGGGGGGAGGTTCTAATGAAAAACTGTTTTTT
TRBD1	once	TRBV19	TRBJ1-1	CASSRDRVPNTEAFF	TGTGCCAGTAGCCGGGACAGGGTACCCAACACTGAAGCTTTCTTT
.	few	TRBV5-5	TRBJ2-6	CASSRSQRFSGANVLTF	TGTGCCAGCAGTCGTTCCCAACGGTTCTCTGGGGCCAACGTCCTGACTTTC
TRBD1	.	TRBV25-1	TRBJ1-5	CASSGRDSHQPQHF	TGTGCCAGCAGCGGCCGGGACAGTCATCAGCCCCAGCATTTT
.	.	TRBV28	TRBJ1-1	CASTGQRLTEAFF	TGTGCCAGCACAGGACAACGTCTGACTGAAGCTTTCTTT
.	.	TRBV4-1	TRBJ2-1	CASSQDGGHLSSYNEQFF	TGCGCCAGCAGCCAAGATGGCGGCCATCTTAGCTCCTACAATGAGCAGTTCTTC
.	once	TRBV19	TRBJ1-1	CASSINRNTEAFF	TGTGCCAGTAGTATCAACAGAAACACTGAAGCTTTCTTT
TRBD2	.	TRBV13	TRBJ2-2	CASSSLAAGEAGELFF	TGTGCCAGCAGCTCCCTAGCAGCGGGGGAAGCCGGGGAGCTGTTTTTT
TRBD1	.	TRBV4-3	TRBJ1-1	CASSQLTGRNTEAFF	TGCGCCAGCAGCCAACTGACAGGGAGGAACACTGAAGCTTTCTTT
TRBD1	once	TRBV5-1	TRBJ2-3	CASSLDRGITDTQYF	TGCGCCAGCAGCTTGGACAGGGGAATCACAGATACGCAGTATTTT
.	.	TRBV5-4	TRBJ2-3	CASSLGRSTDTQYF	TGTGCCAGCAGCCTGGGACGGAGTACAGATACGCAGTATTTT
TRBD1	.	TRBV18	TRBJ1-5	CASSPPDRAFNQPQHF	TGTGCCAGCTCACCACCGGACAGGGCATTCAATCAGCCCCAGCATTTT